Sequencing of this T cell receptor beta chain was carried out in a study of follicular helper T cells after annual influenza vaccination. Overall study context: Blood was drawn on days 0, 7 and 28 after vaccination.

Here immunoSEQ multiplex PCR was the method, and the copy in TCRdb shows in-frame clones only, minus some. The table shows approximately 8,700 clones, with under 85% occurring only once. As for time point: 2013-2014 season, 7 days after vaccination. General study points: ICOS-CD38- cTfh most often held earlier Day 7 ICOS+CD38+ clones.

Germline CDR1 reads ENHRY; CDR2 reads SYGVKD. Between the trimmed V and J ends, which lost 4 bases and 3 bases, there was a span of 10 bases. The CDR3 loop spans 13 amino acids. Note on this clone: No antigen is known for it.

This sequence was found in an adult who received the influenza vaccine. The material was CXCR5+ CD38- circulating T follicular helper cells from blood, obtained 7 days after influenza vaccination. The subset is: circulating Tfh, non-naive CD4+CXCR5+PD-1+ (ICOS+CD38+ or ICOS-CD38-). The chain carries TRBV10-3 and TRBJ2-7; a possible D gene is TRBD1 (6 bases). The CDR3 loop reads CAISGTANYEQYF. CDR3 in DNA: TGTGCCATCAGTGGGACAGCCAACTACGAGCAGTACTTC.